Below are 22 T cell receptor beta chains sequenced from a single sample in a study of T cell responses to AZD1222 COVID-19 vaccine. Generated by immunoSEQ multiplex PCR, the TCRdb table keeps only in-frame clones and is missing some. Of 95,000 to 150,000 clones in the sample, around 89% were seen once. This sample comprised peripheral blood, obtained on day 0 of AZD1222 vaccination. These receptors originate from an adult in good health.

V gene TRBV5-3 combines with J gene TRBJ2-7; D is uncertain. TRBV5-3 is noted as an ORF with a role that remains uncertain. V was clipped by 4 bases and J by 2 bases, with 7 bases between them. The CDR3 runs to 12 residues. The CDR3 nucleotides are TGTGCCAGAAGCCCCCATACCTACGAGCAGTACTTC. Its protein product is CARSPHTYEQYF.

This chain links TRBV19 with TRBJ2-1; D is uncertain. The CDR3 totals 15 residues. Germline V gene data show CDR1 as LNHDA and CDR2 as SQIVND (reference sequence). The V and J ends lost 3 bases and 8 bases respectively, with 17 bases between them. CDR3 loop: CASSMGLGATDEQFF. The CDR3 nucleotides are TGTGCCAGTAGTATGGGCCTTGGCGCCACGGATGAGCAGTTCTTC.

In this sample, this clone turned up once. This chain connects TRBV15 to TRBJ2-7; D is perhaps TRBD2 (5 bases). V was pared by 0 bases and J by 0 bases, with 18 bases between. The CDR3 has 18 amino acids. CDR1 and CDR2 from the germline V gene are LNHNV and YYDKDF (reference sequence). The CDR3 loop reads CATSRDSPRSGSSYEQYF. The CDR3 DNA sequence: TGTGCCACCAGCAGAGATTCCCCAAGGTCGGGAAGCTCCTACGAGCAGTACTTC.

The CDR3 spells CASSFGRDATQYF. The CDR3 DNA reads TGTGCCAGCAGCTTCGGTCGGGATGCGACCCAGTACTTC. The chain carries TRBV7-2 and TRBJ2-5; D possibly corresponds to TRBD2 (5 bases). CDR3 length: 13 amino acids. Trimming left V 3 bases short and J 7 bases short, with 12 bases between. Germline V lookup: CDR1 SGHTA, CDR2 FQGNSA.

V usage is TRBV7-9 and J usage is TRBJ2-2; the D is unclear. The CDR3 sequence is 16 residues long. Germline V gene lookup returns CDR1 SEHNR and CDR2 FQNEAQ (reference sequence). Deletions cut 1 base from V and 2 bases from J, with 11 bases between. The CDR3 coding sequence is TGTGCCAGCAGCTTAGGGCCACTACCAAACACCGGGGAGCTGTTTTTT. It specifies CASSLGPLPNTGELFF.

J is TRBJ2-1 and V is TRBV3-1 (or the pseudogene TRBV3-2), with D perhaps matching TRBD2 (6 bases). The germline V gene has CDR1 LGHDT and CDR2 YNNKEL (reference sequence). The CDR3 is 16 amino acids. The V end lost 4 bases, the J end lost 8 bases, and 21 bases lay between the germline ends. The CDR3 sequence: CASSRLPGTAGHEQFF. The CDR3 DNA follows: TGTGCCAGCAGCCGACTGCCCGGGACCGCGGGGCATGAGCAGTTCTTC.

A word on this clone: This specimen includes other DNA sequences encoding the same CDR3. V usage is TRBV5-1 and J usage is TRBJ2-5; D not certain. The V and J ends lost 2 bases and 1 base respectively, with 3 bases between them. The CDR3 extends over 12 amino acids. From germline, CDR1 is SGHRS and CDR2 YFSETQ. The CDR3 loop reads CASSFSQETQYF. The DNA for the CDR3 is TGCGCCAGCAGCTTTTCCCAAGAGACCCAGTACTTC.

This rearrangement joins TRBV7-3 to TRBJ2-3; D gene uncertain. V lost 5 bases to trimming and J lost 7 bases, with 10 bases between them. Germline V gene lookup returns CDR1 SGHTA and CDR2 FQGTGA. CDR3 length: 12 amino acids. The CDR3 here is CASSQDFYTQYF. The CDR3 DNA sequence: TGTGCCAGCAGCCAAGACTTCTATACGCAGTATTTT.

The CDR3 DNA follows: TGTGCCAGCAGCTTAGAAGAGGACACTGAAGCTTTCTTT. Encoded protein: CASSLEEDTEAFF. J is TRBJ1-1 and V is TRBV7-3; no reliable D call. This CDR3 comprises 13 residues. V lost 2 bases to trimming and J lost 3 bases, with 7 bases between them. The germline CDR1 and CDR2 sequences are SGHTA and FQGTGA. The full variable domain, in which reference TRBV7-3 and TRBJ1-1 provide the parts outside the CDR3, is GAGVSQTPSNKVTEKGKYVELRCDPISGHTALYWYRQSLGQGPEFLIYFQGTGAADDSGLPNDRFFAVRPEGSVSTLKIQRTERGDSAVYLCASSLEEDTEAFFGQGTRLTVV.

CDR3 region: CASSSLQMGQGGLGDQPQHF. The CDR3, as DNA: TGTGCCAGCAGTTCCCTACAAATGGGACAGGGGGGATTGGGTGATCAGCCCCAGCATTTT. The V gene is TRBV28, the J gene TRBJ1-5; 11 nucleotides line up with TRBD1. CDR1 is MDHEN and CDR2 is SYDVKM in the germline V gene. This CDR3 contains 20 residues. V was clipped by 4 bases and J by 5 bases; unmatched bases: 19.

The genes are TRBV11-3 and TRBJ1-1; the D gene is possibly TRBD1 (6 bases). Germline CDR1 reads SGHNT; CDR2 reads YENEEA. Trimming shortened V by 2 bases and J by 2 bases, and 9 bases separated the two germline ends. The CDR3 totals 14 residues. The DNA of the CDR3 is TGTGCCAGCAGCTTATCAGGGGTTAACACTGAAGCTTTCTTT. Its protein is CASSLSGVNTEAFF.

The chain combines TRBV5-1 with TRBJ1-5, with a weak D call TRBD1 (5 bases). The CDR3 sequence is 14 residues long. Trimming removed 0 bases at V and 6 bases at J, with 10 bases between. From germline, CDR1 is SGHRS and CDR2 YFSETQ. The CDR3 sequence is CASSLEGNGQPQHF. CDR3 sequence (DNA): TGCGCCAGCAGCTTGGAGGGGAACGGTCAGCCCCAGCATTTT.

The chain links TRBV6-5 to TRBJ2-2; 8 bases fit TRBD2. V trimming: 6 bases; J trimming: 0 bases; junction bases outside the gene matches: 3. The CDR3 length is 15 residues. Germline-derived CDR1 and CDR2 are MNHEY and SVGAGI. In DNA, the CDR3 is TGTGCCAGCAGGACTAGCGCAACGAACACCGGGGAGCTGTTTTTT. Translating it yields CASRTSATNTGELFF.

The chain joins TRBV7-8 to TRBJ1-2, with 8 positions matching TRBD1. V was pared by 4 bases and J by 1 base, with 5 bases of the junction left unmatched. Germline V lookup: CDR1 SGHVS, CDR2 FQNEAQ. The CDR3 covers 15 residues. CDR3 sequence: CASSYLQGVNYGYTF. The CDR3 coding sequence is TGTGCCAGCAGCTACCTACAGGGGGTTAACTATGGCTACACCTTC.

V is TRBV10-1 and J is TRBJ1-2; D is perhaps TRBD1 (5 bases). CDR3 length: 13 amino acids. From germline, CDR1 is WNHNN and CDR2 SYGVQD (reference sequence). Trimming left V 2 bases short and J 8 bases short, with 12 bases between. The CDR3 region is CASSENRFRGYTF. The CDR3 DNA is TGCGCCAGCAGTGAGAACAGGTTTCGCGGCTACACCTTC.

The chain links TRBV2 to TRBJ1-6; D not certain. This CDR3 region has 14 residues. CDR1 and CDR2 (germline): SNHLY, FYNNEI. V gave up 4 bases and J gave up 4 bases, with 8 bases separating them. This chain's CDR3 is CASSVWVYNSPLHF. CDR3 bases: TGTGCCAGCAGTGTTTGGGTATATAATTCACCCCTCCACTTT. The full variable domain, with the rest looked up from reference TRBV2 and TRBJ1-6, is EPEVTQTPSHQVTQMGQEVILRCVPISNHLYFYWYRQILGQKVEFLVSFYNNEISEKSEIFDDQFSVERPDGSNFTLKIRSTKLEDSAMYFCASSVWVYNSPLHFGNGTRLTVT.

V usage is TRBV5-1 and J usage is TRBJ2-1, with D maybe TRBD1 (6 bases). V lost 0 bases and J 6 bases, leaving 10 bases between the germline ends. CDR3 length: 14 amino acids. The germline gives CDR1 SGHRS, CDR2 YFSETQ. CDR3 nucleotide sequence: TGCGCCAGCAGCTTGGCCGGGACACTCAATGAGCAGTTCTTC. Translated: CASSLAGTLNEQFF.

The rearrangement uses TRBV3-1 (or the pseudogene TRBV3-2) and TRBJ2-1; either TRBD1 or TRBD2 may supply D (5 bases each). Germline V gene lookup returns CDR1 LGHDT and CDR2 YNNKEL (reference sequence). Trimming removed 1 base from V and 3 bases from J, with 19 bases in between. The CDR3 totals 18 residues. CDR3 nucleotides: TGTGCCAGCAGCCAAGTTGGGGTGGGGACGAAACTCTACAATGAGCAGTTCTTC. Its protein is CASSQVGVGTKLYNEQFF.

Worth noting for this clone: An end of the junction does not agree with germline; a read error may underlie this. Within the sample, other DNA sequences also encode this same CDR3. This rearrangement joins TRBV24-1 to TRBJ2-3, with 8 bases that match TRBD1. The CDR3 loop spans 14 amino acids. Per germline, CDR1 KGHDR and CDR2 SFDVKD. The CDR3 is CATARTGWEDTQYF. CDR3 bases: TGTGCCACCGCCCGGACAGGGTGGGAAGATACGCAATATTTT.

The chain employs TRBV7-8 and TRBJ2-5; D may be TRBD1 (5 bases). V was shortened by 1 base and J by 9 bases, with 15 bases between the two germline ends. CDR1 is SGHVS, CDR2 FQNEAQ, per germline. This CDR3 is 14 amino acids long. The CDR3 region has the DNA TGTGCCAGCAGCTTAGACGACAGATACCTTTCCCAGTACTTC. Its protein is CASSLDDRYLSQYF.

The chain uses TRBV2 and TRBJ1-6; 10 bases are a match to TRBD1. The CDR3 has 16 residues. With 6 bases clipped from V and 9 bases from J, the junction kept 11 bases outside the gene matches. Germline V gene data show CDR1 as SNHLY and CDR2 as FYNNEI. This chain's CDR3 is CASRRDRGSVVSPLHF. The DNA for the CDR3 is TGTGCCAGCAGGAGGGACAGGGGATCAGTCGTTTCACCCCTCCACTTT.

The chain is built from TRBV6-5 and TRBJ1-2; D ambiguous. The V gene's germline CDR1 is MNHEY and CDR2 SVGAGI. The V gene lost 0 bases and the J gene lost 4 bases, with 6 bases spanning the gap. CDR3 size: 13 residues. Here the CDR3 reads CASSYSNIYGYTF. The CDR3 DNA reads as TGTGCCAGCAGTTACTCGAATATCTATGGCTACACCTTC.